This record concerns one T cell receptor (beta chain) sequence. In the authors' workflow: Amplifying reference gene primers gave estimates of nucleated cell counts. Generated by immunoSEQ multiplex PCR, the TCRdb table keeps only in-frame clones and is missing some. V, J and clone size derive from that table, while D and trimming were established from the DNA sequence. This table has 450,000 to 500,000 clones, less than 90% appearing once. The sample is drawn from a study of blood T cell repertoires in COVID-19. About the research overall: Both acute and convalescent COVID-19 samples were obtained from the United States, Italy and Spain.

Study members were between 18 and 89 years old and lived in 20 to 30 US regions. Participant-given clinical history determined each cohort assignment. The V end lost 4 bases, the J end lost 2 bases, and 14 bases lay between the germline ends. Germline loops: CDR1 KGHDR, CDR2 SFDVKD. CDR3 length: 16 amino acids. The gene calls are TRBV24-1 and TRBJ1-5; D may be TRBD1 (5 bases). The sequenced sample was PBMCs or T cells enriched from blood (not recorded which). This TCR was sampled from a woman aged 55 to 70 who had recovered from COVID-19. CDR3 sequence: CATSDPDMPGNQPQHF. CDR3 bases: TGTGCCACCAGTGACCCGGACATGCCTGGCAATCAGCCCCAGCATTTT.